This T cell receptor beta chain was recovered during a study of regulatory dendritic cells for organ transplantation. Germline assignment: CDR1 MNHEY and CDR2 SMNVEV (reference sequence). The length of the CDR3 is 15 residues. The V end was cut by 6 bases, the J end by 5 bases, with 19 bases between. With regard to this clone: Antigen: not known.

Repertoires were generated with immunoSEQ multiplex PCR, while TCRdb's copy carries only in-frame clones and drops some. The table has 35,000 to 45,000 clones, about 93% seen once. Findings and limits, study-wide: Naive CD4+ and CD8+ repertoires were highly diverse; memory CD8+ was most oligoclonal. Among resting subsets, memory CD8+ cells contained the most alloreactive clonotypes. Mature dendritic cells appeared to drive more memory CD8+ clonal expansion than regulatory ones.

The V gene is TRBV27, the J gene TRBJ2-5; D may match TRBD1 or TRBD2 (7 bases each). The sequence came from a human donor in good health. Sequencing used naive CD8+ T cells from blood. Regarding subset: CD45RA+ naive T cells. In DNA form, the CDR3 reads TGTGCCAGCAGCCCAGGGGGGGGGACTGGGGAGACCCAGTACTTC. It yields the protein CASSPGGGTGETQYF.